The 20 T cell receptor beta chains below come from one sample, sequenced in a study of regulatory T cells in long-lasting Graves disease (dated by TCRdb to the early 2020s). Sample time point, as interpreted from the label and publication: persistent/refractory GD, antithyroid drugs over 5 years with positive TRAb. For both TCR sequencing and RNA sequencing, RNA was extracted from PBMCs in TRIzol. To prepare the library, multiplex PCR was applied. TCRdb lists the instrument as Illumina HiSeq 4000. iRepertoire HTBI primers and Arm-PCR amplification of CDR3 regions were used to construct TCR beta libraries. In-frame beta chains were kept once TCRdb had trimmed the public reads at Q25 with fastp and called clones with MiXCR. Rows are unified per CDR3 protein, each entry keeping the most common DNA and genes. This sample gives about 430,000 distinct CDR3 sequences in total; about 21% of them show up just once. Roughly an eighth of the sample is taken by the ten largest.

The source was peripheral blood mononuclear cells (PBMCs), collected when the disease was refractory, from a patient treated with antithyroid drugs. The receptors derive from a female donor with Graves disease.

This clonotype came up many times. The genes are TRBV3-1 and TRBJ2-7; D tentatively fits TRBD1 or TRBD2 (5 bases each). CDR1 LGHDT and CDR2 YNNKEL come from the germline V gene (reference sequence). The CDR3 length is 18 residues. Trimming took 1 base from V and 0 from J, leaving 19 bases between them. The DNA for the CDR3 is TGTGCCAGCAGCCAAGGACAGAGGGGCTTTTGGACCTCCTACGAGCAGTACTTC. Encoded protein: CASSQGQRGFWTSYEQYF.

This clonotype was found a few times. The chain combines TRBV7-2 with TRBJ2-7, with D maybe TRBD2 (6 bases). The CDR3 extends over 14 amino acids. The germline gives CDR1 SGHTA, CDR2 FQGNSA. V was clipped by 5 bases and J by 2 bases, with 13 bases between them. Here the CDR3 reads CASSPVTGAYEQYF. DNA for the CDR3: TGTGCCAGCAGCCCGGTGACGGGGGCCTACGAGCAGTACTTC.

This clonotype appeared many times. J is TRBJ2-7 and V is TRBV11-2; maybe TRBD1 (5 bases). Per the germline V gene, CDR1 is SGHAT and CDR2 is FQNNGV. This CDR3 contains 15 residues. Trimming took 1 base from V and 2 from J, leaving 12 bases between them. CDR3 DNA: TGTGCCAGCAGCTTAGGATTTAGGGGCGCCTACGAGCAGTACTTC. Its translation: CASSLGFRGAYEQYF. The complete variable domain, with remaining parts taken from reference TRBV11-2 and TRBJ2-7, reads EAGVAQSPRYKIIEKRQSVAFWCNPISGHATLYWYQQILGQGPKLLIQFQNNGVVDDSQLPKDRFSAERLKGVDSTLKIQPAKLEDSAVYLCASSLGFRGAYEQYFGPGTRLTVT.

This clonotype has a count of ten or more. This rearrangement joins TRBV18 to TRBJ1-1, with TRBD1 identical over 8 bases. This CDR3 has 16 amino acids. CDR1 and CDR2 from the germline V gene are KGHSH and LQKENI. V gave up 3 bases and J gave up 3 bases; unmatched junction bases: 9. CDR3 DNA: TGTGCCAGCTCACCTTCCACGACAGGGGTTGACACTGAAGCTTTCTTT. It is translated as CASSPSTTGVDTEAFF. Drawing the rest from reference TRBV18 and TRBJ1-1, the complete variable domain is NAGVMQNPRHLVRRRGQEARLRCSPMKGHSHVYWYRQLPEEGLKFMVYLQKENIIDESGMPKERFSAEFPKEGPSILRIQQVVRGDSAAYFCASSPSTTGVDTEAFFGQGTRLTVV.

This clonotype came up a few times. CDR3 loop: CASSQRGDISYEQYF. The CDR3 DNA is TGTGCCAGCAGCCAAAGGGGGGACATCTCCTACGAGCAGTACTTC. The J gene is TRBJ2-7, the V gene TRBV13, with D perhaps TRBD1 or TRBD2 (6 bases each). Germline values: CDR1 PRHDT, CDR2 FYEKMQ (reference sequence). This CDR3 comprises 15 residues. Trimming took 5 bases from V and 0 from J, leaving 14 bases between them.

This clonotype has only a few counts. The chain carries TRBV5-8 and TRBJ2-7; possibly TRBD1 for D (6 bases). V lost 6 bases to trimming and J lost 1 base, with 17 bases between them. The CDR3 sequence is 15 residues long. Per the germline V gene, CDR1 is SGHTS and CDR2 is YDEGEE. The CDR3 protein is CASNSRQDLSYEQYF. For the CDR3, the DNA is TGTGCCAGCAACTCGAGACAGGACCTGTCCTACGAGCAGTACTTC.

This clonotype showed up many times. DNA for the CDR3: TGTGCCAGCAGGGCGGGCGGGAGTGGTGAGCAGTACTTC. Its translation: CASRAGGSGEQYF. The chain uses TRBV12-3 or TRBV12-4 and TRBJ2-7, with 7 bases lining up with TRBD2. Germline trimming cut 6 bases from V and 7 bases from J; bases unmatched to any gene: 9. The CDR3 has 13 amino acids.

This clonotype was counted ten times or more. V and J are TRBV7-2 and TRBJ2-7; no reliable D call. This CDR3 has 13 residues. Germline assignment: CDR1 SGHTA and CDR2 FQGNSA. The V and J ends lost 4 bases and 1 base respectively, with 8 bases between them. This CDR3 is CASSSTTSYEQYF. The CDR3 nucleotides read TGTGCCAGCAGCTCCACTACGTCCTACGAGCAGTACTTC. Supplemented by reference TRBV7-2 and TRBJ2-7, the full variable domain reads GAGVSQSPSNKVTEKGKDVELRCDPISGHTALYWYRQSLGQGLEFLIYFQGNSAPDKSGLPSDRFSAERTGGSVSTLTIQRTQQEDSAVYLCASSSTTSYEQYFGPGTRLTVT.

The chain combines TRBV7-9 with TRBJ2-2; no definite D call. Germline-derived CDR1 and CDR2 are SEHNR and FQNEAQ (reference sequence). CDR3 size: 16 residues. Trimming shortened V by 1 base and J by 0 bases, and 9 bases separated the two germline ends. The CDR3 DNA reads as TGTGCCAGCAGCTTAGTAAGAGAGTCGAACACCGGGGAGCTGTTTTTT. Encoded protein: CASSLVRESNTGELFF.

This clonotype was counted at least ten times. V usage is TRBV2 and J usage is TRBJ2-5; 7 bases agree with TRBD2. Germline loops: CDR1 SNHLY, CDR2 FYNNEI. The CDR3 length is 14 residues. V shed 6 bases, J shed 5 bases, and the junction held 9 bases outside the gene matches. CDR3 nucleotides: TGTGCCAGCAGCCTTGGACTAGGAAGGGAGACCCAGTACTTC. Translating gives CASSLGLGRETQYF.

The table lists this clonotype with many counts. The chain carries TRBV20-1 and TRBJ1-4; possibly TRBD1 for D (6 bases). Germline assignment: CDR1 DFQATT and CDR2 SNEGSKA (reference sequence). With 5 bases removed from V and 8 bases from J, the gap between germline ends came to 24 bases. This CDR3 contains 16 residues. The CDR3 sequence is CSASGARGVFREKLFF. CDR3 nucleotides: TGCAGTGCTTCAGGGGCCAGAGGGGTATTCAGAGAAAAACTGTTTTTT.

This sequence joins TRBV18 and TRBJ2-2, with 7 nucleotides matching TRBD1. Germline CDR1 reads KGHSH; CDR2 reads LQKENI. CDR3 length equals 15 residues. J lost 6 bases, V lost 4 bases, and 8 bases had no gene match. The CDR3 nucleotides are TGTGCCAGCTCACAACAGACAGGGAGCGCCGGGGAGCTGTTTTTT. This gives the protein CASSQQTGSAGELFF.

This chain links TRBV24-1 with TRBJ2-1; 7 bases map to TRBD2. The CDR3 is 16 amino acids. The J segment lost 8 bases and the V segment lost 2 bases, leaving 11 bases of the junction unmatched. Germline V gives CDR1 KGHDR, CDR2 SFDVKD. CDR3 nucleotides: TGTGCCACCAGTGATTCCCGGGGGAGCGGGAATGATGAGCAGTTCTTC. It is translated as CATSDSRGSGNDEQFF.

This clonotype was observed at least ten times. The rearrangement links TRBV12-3 or TRBV12-4 to TRBJ1-1; no reliable D call. V gave up 5 bases and J gave up 1 base, with 8 bases separating them. The CDR3 is 13 amino acids. Written as DNA, the CDR3 is TGTGCCAGCAGTGTTTCATCGAACACTGAAGCTTTCTTT. Its translation: CASSVSSNTEAFF.

The rearrangement uses TRBV19 and TRBJ1-2, with D possibly being TRBD1 (5 bases). In germline, CDR1 is LNHDA, CDR2 SQIVND (reference sequence). This CDR3 has 15 residues. Trimming left V 4 bases short and J 4 bases short, with 16 bases between. The CDR3 region is CASSTPGILFYGYTF. Here the CDR3 DNA reads TGTGCCAGTAGTACTCCAGGGATTTTATTCTATGGCTACACCTTC.

Comments on this clonotype: Being one base from a much bigger clone, this may be a read error. The rearrangement links TRBV12-3 or TRBV12-4 to TRBJ2-7; a possible D gene is TRBD2 (5 bases). The CDR3 totals 14 residues. The V and J ends lost 5 bases and 0 bases respectively, with 11 bases between them. CDR3 sequence reads: CASSPTRRSYEQYF. CDR3 coding DNA: TGTGCCAGCAGTCCTACTAGGCGCTCCTACGAGCAGTACTTC.

This clonotype showed up many times. The chain has TRBV28 and TRBJ1-2, with 7 bases matching TRBD1. CDR3 length: 15 amino acids. V lost 6 bases and J lost 4; bases outside the gene matches: 11. The V gene's germline CDR1 is MDHEN and CDR2 SYDVKM. The CDR3: CASSPPGGGLYGYTF. DNA for the CDR3: TGTGCCAGCAGCCCCCCAGGGGGAGGCCTCTATGGCTACACCTTC.

This clonotype was observed at least ten times. V usage is TRBV5-1 and J usage is TRBJ2-4, with 7 bases lining up with TRBD2. V lost 7 bases, J lost 1 base, and 8 bases stayed unmatched. Germline CDR1 SGHRS, CDR2 YFSETQ. This CDR3 has 15 amino acids. For the CDR3, the DNA is TGCGCCAGCGGGGATTCTAGCGGCGCCAAAAACATTCAGTACTTC. Amino acids: CASGDSSGAKNIQYF.

This chain links TRBV27 with TRBJ2-2, with D possibly TRBD2 on 6 matching bases. Germline V gene lookup returns CDR1 MNHEY and CDR2 SMNVEV (reference sequence). This CDR3 region has 16 residues. Trimming removed 5 bases at V and 4 bases at J, with 17 bases between. The CDR3 sequence: CASSPPTRGGTGELFF. DNA of the CDR3: TGTGCCAGCAGTCCCCCGACTAGGGGAGGCACCGGGGAGCTGTTTTTT.

In this sample, this clonotype turned up many times. The rearrangement links TRBV7-8 to TRBJ1-4; a weak D match, TRBD1 (6 bases). V lost 4 bases and J lost 4, with 13 bases in between. The CDR3 has 15 amino acids. Germline CDR1 and CDR2: SGHVS and FQNEAQ. This CDR3 reads CASSSQGPGNEKLFF. The CDR3 DNA sequence: TGTGCCAGCAGCTCCCAGGGGCCCGGTAATGAAAAACTGTTTTTT.